This is a list of T cell receptor beta chains from one sample in a study of T-cell memory formation after mild COVID-19. TCRdb re-analysed the 5' RACE reads in MiXCR, keeping a single row per CDR3 protein. The sample holds 400,000 or so distinct CDR3 sequences, 20% seen once. Sequenced input: PBMCs or a T cell subset sorted from them (not recorded which). All receptors come from an adult woman who had mild COVID-19 (a few samples of this study predate the infection). Cell type and time point are not known. Both conserved end residues are part of each CDR3. The D gene is left open where the match is weak. Only some rows state a clone size, as once, few, many or a class for expanded clones.

d_gene | len | abundance | j_gene | v_gene | CDR3aa | CDR3nt
- | 16 | - | TRBJ1-4 | TRBV3-1 | CASSHRTGAGNEKLFF | TGTGCCAGCAGCCATCGTACAGGCGCTGGGAATGAAAAACTGTTTTTT
TRBD1 | 15 | few | TRBJ1-1 | TRBV9 | CASSAGTGFDTEAFF | TGTGCCAGCAGCGCCGGGACAGGGTTCGACACTGAAGCTTTCTTT
- | 14 | - | TRBJ2-7 | TRBV7-6 | CAISQPTAGAEQYF | TGTGCCATCAGCCAACCGACGGCAGGGGCCGAGCAGTACTTC
- | 14 | - | TRBJ2-5 | TRBV3-1 | CASSQDNRGETQYF | TGTGCCAGCAGCCAAGATAACCGGGGAGAGACCCAGTACTTC
- | 14 | - | TRBJ2-7 | TRBV6-6 | CASSWGLGTDEQYF | TGTGCCAGCAGTTGGGGGCTAGGGACTGACGAGCAGTACTTC
- | 13 | few | TRBJ1-2 | TRBV6-5 | CASSVTGIYGYTF | TGTGCCAGCTCGGTAACAGGAATCTATGGCTACACCTTC
- | 14 | - | TRBJ2-7 | TRBV30 | CAWISLRVLGEQYF | TGTGCCTGGATTTCCCTCCGGGTCCTGGGTGAGCAGTACTTC
- | 12 | - | TRBJ2-7 | TRBV7-9 | CASSTSPYEQYF | TGTGCCAGCAGCACCTCCCCCTACGAGCAGTACTTC
TRBD1 | 16 | few | TRBJ1-5 | TRBV7-2 | CASSPLGTGGFQPQHF | TGTGCCAGCAGCCCCCTGGGAACAGGGGGATTTCAGCCCCAGCATTTT
TRBD1 | 13 | few | TRBJ1-1 | TRBV20-1 | CSAGGQEDTEAFF | TGCAGTGCTGGGGGACAGGAGGACACTGAAGCTTTCTTT
- | 14 | few | TRBJ2-7 | TRBV6-5 | CASSYSVDTYEQYF | TGTGCCAGCAGTTACTCTGTGGATACCTACGAGCAGTACTTC
- | 15 | - | TRBJ2-7 | TRBV14 | CASSRYLGTLYEQYF | TGTGCCAGCAGCCGATACCTCGGGACTCTCTACGAGCAGTACTTC
TRBD1 | 14 | - | TRBJ1-1 | TRBV7-9 | CASSLRTGGTEAFF | TGTGCCAGCAGCTTGAGGACAGGGGGCACTGAAGCTTTCTTT
TRBD2 | 16 | few | TRBJ2-2 | TRBV19 | CASSPRGRAATGELFF | TGTGCCAGTAGTCCCAGAGGGAGGGCCGCAACCGGGGAGCTGTTTTTT
TRBD1 | 13 | few | TRBJ2-1 | TRBV20-1 | CSAVQGSANEQFF | TGCAGTGCAGTACAGGGGTCTGCGAATGAGCAGTTCTTC
TRBD2 | 18 | many | TRBJ2-6 | TRBV6-2/TRBV6-3 | CASSYGSGRAFGANVLTF | TGTGCCAGCAGTTACGGTAGCGGGAGGGCATTTGGGGCCAACGTCCTGACTTTC
TRBD1 | 14 | few | TRBJ2-7 | TRBV5-1 | CASSAGQGEVEQYF | TGCGCCAGCAGCGCGGGACAGGGGGAGGTCGAGCAGTACTTC
- | 15 | - | TRBJ1-3 | TRBV2 | CASRGLAGSGNTIYF | TGTGCCAGCAGGGGACTGGCAGGGTCTGGAAACACCATATATTTT
TRBD2 | 13 | few | TRBJ2-5 | TRBV27 | CASRATSGRAEAF | TGTGCCAGCAGGGCGACTAGCGGGAGGGCCGAAGCATTC
TRBD2 | 15 | - | TRBJ2-7 | TRBV6-2/TRBV6-3 | CASSYSTAGGYEQYF | TGTGCCAGCAGTTACTCGACAGCGGGAGGCTACGAGCAGTACTTC
- | 12 | few | TRBJ1-5 | TRBV18 | CASSSNAQPQHF | TGTGCCAGCTCATCAAATGCCCAGCCCCAGCATTTT
- | 19 | many | TRBJ1-5 | TRBV5-1 | CASSLGPRTGFYSNQPQHF | TGCGCCAGCAGCTTGGGCCCCCGGACGGGGTTTTATAGCAATCAGCCCCAGCATTTT
TRBD2 | 14 | few | TRBJ2-7 | TRBV7-2 | CASSSLAGSYEQYF | TGTGCCAGCAGCTCGTTAGCGGGCTCCTACGAGCAGTACTTC
TRBD2 | 17 | few | TRBJ2-3 | TRBV18 | CASSPSVAGGAVDTQYF | TGTGCCAGCTCACCATCTGTTGCGGGGGGGGCCGTGGATACGCAGTATTTT
- | 16 | - | TRBJ2-7 | TRBV5-1 | CASSRQGGLPSYEQYF | TGCGCCAGCAGTCGGCAGGGGGGTCTCCCCTCCTACGAGCAGTACTTC
- | 18 | - | TRBJ1-1 | TRBV2 | CASSDLPGPQQMNTEAFF | TGTGCCAGCAGTGACCTACCCGGCCCCCAGCAAATGAACACTGAAGCTTTCTTT
- | 13 | - | TRBJ1-2 | TRBV7-9 | CASSFIGEYGYTF | TGTGCCAGCAGCTTCATAGGAGAGTATGGCTACACCTTC
- | 16 | - | TRBJ1-1 | TRBV7-9 | CASSLGRGNMNTEAFF | TGTGCCAGCAGCTTAGGCAGGGGAAACATGAACACTGAAGCTTTCTTT
- | 15 | few | TRBJ1-5 | TRBV12-3/TRBV12-4 | CASSLHAGPNQPQHF | TGTGCCAGCAGTTTACATGCAGGCCCGAATCAGCCCCAGCATTTT
- | 11 | few | TRBJ2-3 | TRBV6-1 | CASSDLNTQYF | TGTGCCAGCAGTGATCTAAATACGCAGTATTTT
- | 11 | few | TRBJ2-7 | TRBV20-1 | CSARQEREQYF | TGCAGTGCTAGACAAGAGCGCGAGCAGTACTTC
- | 14 | - | TRBJ1-5 | TRBV7-9 | CASSLAGQDWPQHF | TGTGCCAGCAGCTTAGCGGGGCAGGACTGGCCCCAGCATTTT
- | 12 | - | TRBJ2-1 | TRBV4-1 | CASSQVVNEQFF | TGCGCCAGCAGCCAAGTGGTGAATGAGCAGTTCTTC
- | 14 | - | TRBJ2-1 | TRBV24-1 | CATSDDGRKGEQFF | TGTGCCACCAGTGACGACGGCCGAAAGGGCGAGCAGTTCTTC
- | 14 | - | TRBJ1-1 | TRBV15 | CATSRGSAATEAFF | TGTGCCACCAGCCGAGGAAGCGCAGCCACTGAAGCTTTCTTT
- | 15 | few | TRBJ1-2 | TRBV12-3/TRBV12-4 | CASSLTRAFWSGYTF | TGTGCCAGCAGTTTGACCCGGGCCTTTTGGTCTGGCTACACCTTC
- | 12 | - | TRBJ2-5 | TRBV10-3 | CAISAVSETQYF | TGTGCCATCAGTGCCGTGTCGGAGACCCAGTACTTC
TRBD2 | 15 | - | TRBJ2-6 | TRBV20-1 | CSAPRGGSGANVLTF | TGCAGTGCTCCGCGGGGGGGCTCTGGGGCCAACGTCCTGACTTTC
TRBD1 | 16 | few | TRBJ2-3 | TRBV12-3/TRBV12-4 | CASSSRTGANTDTQYF | TGTGCCAGCAGCTCTAGGACAGGGGCGAACACAGATACGCAGTATTTT
- | 14 | - | TRBJ1-1 | TRBV7-8 | CASSSLVGNTEAFF | TGTGCCAGCAGCTCACTTGTAGGGAACACTGAAGCTTTCTTT
TRBD1 | 13 | - | TRBJ1-2 | TRBV20-1 | CSARGQGDYGYTF | TGCAGTGCTAGGGGACAGGGAGACTATGGCTACACCTTC
- | 16 | - | TRBJ2-4 | TRBV24-1 | CATSDSGRGSKNIQYF | TGTGCCACCAGTGATTCGGGAAGGGGTTCCAAAAACATTCAGTACTTC
- | 19 | - | TRBJ2-3 | TRBV5-5 | CASSEDRAPRGLGSNTQYF | TGTGCCAGCAGCGAAGACAGGGCTCCTCGGGGACTAGGGTCCAATACGCAGTATTTT
TRBD1 | 16 | - | TRBJ1-4 | TRBV7-9 | CASSSVPGTGGEKLFF | TGTGCCAGCAGCTCCGTCCCCGGGACAGGGGGCGAAAAACTGTTTTTT
- | 16 | - | TRBJ1-3 | TRBV7-9 | CASSFEAQLSGNTIYF | TGTGCCAGCAGCTTCGAGGCACAGCTCTCTGGAAACACCATATATTTT
- | 14 | - | TRBJ1-4 | TRBV28 | CASSPGDLSEKLFF | TGTGCCAGCAGTCCAGGGGATCTCTCTGAAAAACTGTTTTTT
- | 15 | - | TRBJ1-1 | TRBV7-9 | CASSLANTPSTEAFF | TGTGCCAGCAGCTTAGCGAACACCCCGTCCACTGAAGCTTTCTTT
TRBD2 | 15 | few | TRBJ2-7 | TRBV20-1 | CSARDPAGGLYEQYF | TGCAGTGCTAGAGACCCAGCGGGAGGGCTCTACGAGCAGTACTTC
- | 12 | - | TRBJ2-5 | TRBV4-1 | CASSQETGTQYF | TGCGCCAGCAGCCAAGAAACCGGTACCCAGTACTTC